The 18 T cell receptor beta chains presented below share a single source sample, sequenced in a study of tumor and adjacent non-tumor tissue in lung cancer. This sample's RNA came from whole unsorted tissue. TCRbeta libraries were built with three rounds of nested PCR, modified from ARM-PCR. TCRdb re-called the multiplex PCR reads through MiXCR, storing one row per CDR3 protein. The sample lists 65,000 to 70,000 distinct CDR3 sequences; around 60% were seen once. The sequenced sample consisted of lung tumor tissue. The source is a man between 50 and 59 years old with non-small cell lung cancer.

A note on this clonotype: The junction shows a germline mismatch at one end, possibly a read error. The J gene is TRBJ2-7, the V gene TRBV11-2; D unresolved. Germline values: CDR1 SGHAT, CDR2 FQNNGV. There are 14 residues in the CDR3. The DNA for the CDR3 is TGTGTCAACAGCAATGTCCCCGGCTCCTACGACCAGTACTTC. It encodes CVNSNVPGSYDQYF.

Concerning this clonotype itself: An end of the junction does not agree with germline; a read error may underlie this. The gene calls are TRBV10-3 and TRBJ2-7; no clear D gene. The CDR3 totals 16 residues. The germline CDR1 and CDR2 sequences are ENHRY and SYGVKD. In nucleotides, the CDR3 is TGCGCCATCAGTGAGTCAGGAGTGCAAACCCCCTGCGAGCAGTACTTC. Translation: CAISESGVQTPCEQYF.

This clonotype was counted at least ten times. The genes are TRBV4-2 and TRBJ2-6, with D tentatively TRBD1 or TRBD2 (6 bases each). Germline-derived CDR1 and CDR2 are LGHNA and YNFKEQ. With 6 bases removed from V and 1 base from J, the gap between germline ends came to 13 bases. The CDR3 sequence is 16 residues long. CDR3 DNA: TGTGCCAGCAGGCGGGACATAATTTCTGGGGCCAACGTCCTGACTTTC. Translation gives CASRRDIISGANVLTF.

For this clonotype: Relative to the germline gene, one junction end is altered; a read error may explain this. CDR3 sequence: CARSLELTDNGQFF. For the CDR3, the DNA is TGTGCCAGGAGCTTAGAACTGACAGACAATGGGCAGTTCTTC. This rearrangement joins TRBV11-1 to TRBJ2-1; perhaps TRBD1 as D (5 bases). CDR1 SGHAT and CDR2 FQDESV come from the germline V gene (reference sequence). The CDR3 extends over 14 amino acids.

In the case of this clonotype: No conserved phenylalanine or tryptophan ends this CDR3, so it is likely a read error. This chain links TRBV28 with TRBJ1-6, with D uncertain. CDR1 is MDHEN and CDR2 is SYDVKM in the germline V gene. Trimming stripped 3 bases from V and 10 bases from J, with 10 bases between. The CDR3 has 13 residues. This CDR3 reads CASSFEGPSPLHS. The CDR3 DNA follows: TGTGCCAGCAGTTTTGAAGGGCCCTCACCCCTCCACTCT.

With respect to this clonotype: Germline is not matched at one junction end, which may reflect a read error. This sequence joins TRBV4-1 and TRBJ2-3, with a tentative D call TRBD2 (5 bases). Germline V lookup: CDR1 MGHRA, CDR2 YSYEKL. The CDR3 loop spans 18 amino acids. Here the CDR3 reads CASSQLSLRDPRTNTQYF. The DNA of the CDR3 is TGCGCCAGCAGCCAACTAAGTCTCCGGGATCCTCGCACAAATACGCAGTATTTT.

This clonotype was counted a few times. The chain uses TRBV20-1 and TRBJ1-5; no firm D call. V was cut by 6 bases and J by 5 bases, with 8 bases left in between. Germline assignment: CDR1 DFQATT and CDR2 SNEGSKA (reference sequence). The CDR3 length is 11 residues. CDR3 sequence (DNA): TGCAGTGCAGGGAGTCATCAGCCCCAGCATTTT. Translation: CSAGSHQPQHF.

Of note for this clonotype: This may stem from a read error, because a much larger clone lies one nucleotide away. Here the CDR3 reads CASGPPSGRRVTGELFF. CDR3 bases: TGTGCCAGCGGCCCACCTAGCGGGAGACGTGTCACCGGGGAGCTGTTTTTT. The chain is built from TRBV11-2 and TRBJ2-2, with TRBD2 matching over 10 bases. The germline V gene has CDR1 SGHAT and CDR2 FQNNGV. CDR3 size: 17 residues. Trimming at V came to 8 bases and at J to 4 bases, leaving 13 bases not matched to a gene.

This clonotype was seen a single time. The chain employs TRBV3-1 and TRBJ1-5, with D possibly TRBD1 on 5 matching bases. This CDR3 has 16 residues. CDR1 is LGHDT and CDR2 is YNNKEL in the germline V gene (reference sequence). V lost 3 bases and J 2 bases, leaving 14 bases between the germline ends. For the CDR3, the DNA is TGTGCCAGCAGCCAGTCTGGAGGGGCAGGCAATCAGCCCCAGCATTTT. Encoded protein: CASSQSGGAGNQPQHF.

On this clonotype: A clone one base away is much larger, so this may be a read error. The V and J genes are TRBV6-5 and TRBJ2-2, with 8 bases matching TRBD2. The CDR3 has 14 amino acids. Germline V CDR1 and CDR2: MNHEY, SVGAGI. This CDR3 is CTSNWRGATGELFF. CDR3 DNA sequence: TGTACCAGCAACTGGCGGGGGGCCACCGGGGAGCTGTTTTTT.

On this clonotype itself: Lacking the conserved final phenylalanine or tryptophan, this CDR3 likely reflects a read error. CDR3 sequence (DNA): TGTGCCAGCAGCTCGGACAGGGGTAACAATGAGCAGTTCTCC. This translates into CASSSDRGNNEQFS. The chain employs TRBV28 and TRBJ2-1, with 9 positions matching TRBD1. This CDR3 has 14 residues. Germline CDR1 reads MDHEN; CDR2 reads SYDVKM. Germline trimming cut 6 bases from V and 5 bases from J; bases unmatched to any gene: 5.

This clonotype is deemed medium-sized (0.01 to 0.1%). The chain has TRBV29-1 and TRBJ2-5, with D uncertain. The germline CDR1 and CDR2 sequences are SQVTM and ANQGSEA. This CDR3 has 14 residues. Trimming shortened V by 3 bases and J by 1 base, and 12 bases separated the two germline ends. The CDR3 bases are TGCAGCGTTGATTCAGCAGGCCTCCAAGAGACCCAGTACTTC. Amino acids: CSVDSAGLQETQYF.

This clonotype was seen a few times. CDR3 loop: CSAPGLAGGTDTQYF. CDR3 sequence (DNA): TGCAGTGCTCCGGGACTAGCGGGGGGCACAGATACGCAGTATTTT. The chain has TRBV20-1 and TRBJ2-3, with 14 bases matching TRBD2. The CDR3 contains 15 residues. V gave up 5 bases and J gave up 1 base; unmatched junction bases: 2. CDR1 is DFQATT, CDR2 SNEGSKA, per germline (reference sequence).

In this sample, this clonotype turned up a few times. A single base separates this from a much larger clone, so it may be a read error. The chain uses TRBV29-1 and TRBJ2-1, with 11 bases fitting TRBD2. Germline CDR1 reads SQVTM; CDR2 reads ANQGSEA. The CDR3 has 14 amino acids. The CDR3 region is CSVEGLAGWNERFF. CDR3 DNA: TGCAGCGTTGAAGGACTAGCGGGATGGAATGAGCGGTTCTTC.

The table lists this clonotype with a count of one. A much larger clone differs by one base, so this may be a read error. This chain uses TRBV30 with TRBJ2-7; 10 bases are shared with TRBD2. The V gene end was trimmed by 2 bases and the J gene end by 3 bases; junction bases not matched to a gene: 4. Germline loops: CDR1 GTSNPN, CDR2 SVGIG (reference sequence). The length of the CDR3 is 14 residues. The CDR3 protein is CAWSSGTSVYEQYF. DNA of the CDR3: TGTGCCTGGAGTTCCGGGACTAGCGTCTACGAGCAGTACTTC.

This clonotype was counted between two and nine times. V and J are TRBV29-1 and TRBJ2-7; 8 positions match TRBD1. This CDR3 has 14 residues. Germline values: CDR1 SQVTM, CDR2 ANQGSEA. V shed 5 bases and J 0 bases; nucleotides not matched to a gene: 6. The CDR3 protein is CSVQRTGSSYEQYF. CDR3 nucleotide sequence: TGCAGCGTTCAACGGACAGGGAGCTCCTACGAGCAGTACTTC.

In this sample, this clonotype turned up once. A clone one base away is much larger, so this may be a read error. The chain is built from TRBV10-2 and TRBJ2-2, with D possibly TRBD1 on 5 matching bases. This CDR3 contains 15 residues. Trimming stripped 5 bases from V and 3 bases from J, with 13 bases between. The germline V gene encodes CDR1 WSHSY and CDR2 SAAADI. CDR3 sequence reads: CASSKWSGHTGELFF. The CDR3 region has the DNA TGCGCCAGCAGTAAGTGGTCAGGGCACACCGGGGAGCTGTTTTTT.

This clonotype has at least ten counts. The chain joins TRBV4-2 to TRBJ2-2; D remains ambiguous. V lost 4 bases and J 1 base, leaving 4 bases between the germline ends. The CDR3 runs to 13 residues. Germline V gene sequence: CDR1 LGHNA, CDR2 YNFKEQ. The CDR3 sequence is CASSRGNTGELFF. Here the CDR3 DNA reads TGTGCCAGCAGCCGAGGGAACACCGGGGAGCTGTTTTTT.